This T cell receptor (beta chain) stems from a study of T cell responses to AZD1222 COVID-19 vaccine. Profiled with immunoSEQ multiplex PCR; TCRdb holds only in-frame clones, not every one. The sample yields around 99,000 clones, about nine tenths seen once. The germline CDR1 and CDR2 sequences are MNHEY and SVGEGT. CDR3 length: 15 residues. V gave up 0 bases and J gave up 0 bases, with 6 bases separating them. The sequences come from peripheral blood, collected on day 0 of AZD1222 vaccination. This sequence was found in an adult in good health. The gene calls are TRBV6-2 or TRBV6-3 and TRBJ1-3; no clear D gene. CDR3 sequence reads: CASSYSWSSGNTIYF. CDR3 DNA sequence: TGTGCCAGCAGTTACTCATGGAGCTCTGGAAACACCATATATTTT.